Shown below are 6 T cell receptor beta chains from a single sample sequenced in a study of CD8+CD57+ T cells in acquired aplastic anemia. For sequencing, patients were chosen who had shown expansion of CD8+CD57+ cells by flow cytometry. Profiles of TCR beta VDJ and CDR3 were generated from a genomic DNA template. One entry per CDR3 protein, called by TCRdb with MiXCR from the reads. The data contain some 180,000 distinct CDR3 sequences, approximately 48% of them singletons. Sequenced input: sorted CD4+, CD8+, or CD8+CD57+ T cells (not recorded which) from PBMCs. Receptor source: a human donor with aplastic anemia.

This clonotype was counted a few times. The chain combines TRBV3-1 with TRBJ2-7, with TRBD2 identical over 7 bases. The CDR3 has 16 amino acids. J was trimmed by 7 bases and V by 0 bases; bases with no gene match: 12. CDR1 is LGHDT, CDR2 YNNKEL, per germline (reference sequence). The CDR3 DNA is TGTGCCAGCAGCCAAGAGGGAGCGGGGCCTACGGGGGAGCAGTACTTC. Encoded protein: CASSQEGAGPTGEQYF.

In regard to this clonotype: This could be a read error, since a much larger clone is one nucleotide away. J is TRBJ2-1 and V is TRBV7-3; 8 nucleotides line up with TRBD2. The germline V gene encodes CDR1 SGHTA and CDR2 FQGTGA. The CDR3 is 15 amino acids. V lost 3 bases and J lost 8; bases outside the gene matches: 9. Here the CDR3 DNA reads TGTGCCAGCAGCTTGGACGGGGGGGCCGCCCATGAGCAGTTCTTC. Translation: CASSLDGGAAHEQFF.

The chain recombines TRBV7-2 with TRBJ2-7; possible D gene TRBD2, 7 bases. CDR1 SGHTA and CDR2 FQGNSA come from the germline V gene. Trimming took off 5 bases at V and 6 bases at J, with 17 bases between the two ends. The CDR3 has 14 residues. CDR3 sequence: CASSRLQGGCEQYF. CDR3 nucleotides: TGTGCCAGCAGCCGCCTACAGGGAGGGTGCGAGCAGTACTTC.

This clonotype was seen repeatedly, ten times or more. J is TRBJ1-3 and V is TRBV5-6; D is unclear. Germline values: CDR1 SGHDT, CDR2 YYEEEE. CDR3 length equals 16 residues. Between the trimmed V and J ends, which lost 1 base and 4 bases, there was a span of 15 bases. The CDR3 sequence: CASSLRIDNSGNTIYF. DNA for the CDR3: TGTGCCAGCAGCTTGAGGATAGATAATTCCGGAAACACCATATATTTT.

The CDR3 loop is CASSPRTGHTQETQYF. CDR3 nucleotides: TGCGCCAGCAGCCCCCGGACAGGGCACACACAAGAGACCCAGTACTTC. This rearrangement joins TRBV4-3 to TRBJ2-5; the match to TRBD1 covers 8 bases. Germline values: CDR1 LGHNA, CDR2 YSLEER. The CDR3 is made up of 16 amino acids. The trim removed 4 bases at V and 2 bases at J, leaving 9 bases unmatched.

The table lists this clonotype with many counts. The chain joins TRBV9 to TRBJ1-6; unclear D gene. V shed 0 bases and J shed 13 bases, with 11 bases lying between them. The germline CDR1 and CDR2 sequences are SGDLS and YYNGEE. This CDR3 is 13 amino acids long. The CDR3 nucleotides read TGTGCCAGCAGCGTAGCTGGTGGAACTCCCCTCCACTTT. Residues: CASSVAGGTPLHF.